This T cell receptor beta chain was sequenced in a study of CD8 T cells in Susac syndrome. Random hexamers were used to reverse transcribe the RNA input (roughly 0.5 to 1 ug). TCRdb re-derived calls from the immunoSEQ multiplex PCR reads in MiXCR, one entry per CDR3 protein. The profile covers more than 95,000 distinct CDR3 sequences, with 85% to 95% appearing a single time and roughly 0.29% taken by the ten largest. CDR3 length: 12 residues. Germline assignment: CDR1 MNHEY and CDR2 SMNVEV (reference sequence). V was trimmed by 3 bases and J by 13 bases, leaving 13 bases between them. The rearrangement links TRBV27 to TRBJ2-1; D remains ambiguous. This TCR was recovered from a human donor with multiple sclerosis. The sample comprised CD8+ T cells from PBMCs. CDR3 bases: TGTGCCAGCAGTTTTTCCGGCTTCAGCCAGTTCTTC. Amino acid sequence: CASSFSGFSQFF.